Detailed here is one TCR beta chain. Its antigen is not identified. ViraFEST assay sequencing came after antigen-specific CD4+ T cells were expanded with viral peptide pools. Scientists isolated CD4+ T cells after an approximately 10-day culture period ended. The data were obtained in a study of vaccination effects on CD4 cells after COVID-19. Method: immunoSEQ multiplex PCR; TCRdb's copy keeps in-frame clones and lacks some. The top ten hold roughly 1.7% of the sample, which has about 79,000 clones, around four fifths seen once. This CDR3 comprises 13 residues. Germline V gene data show CDR1 as GTSNPN and CDR2 as SVGIG (reference sequence). V was trimmed by 4 bases and J by 7 bases, leaving 16 bases between them.

This clonotype originated in a human donor who received a COVID-19 vaccine. The source was CD4+ T cells from PBMCs cultured with HCoV-229E spike peptides, collected before COVID-19 vaccination. The V call is TRBV30, the J call TRBJ1-2; D gene unclear. In DNA form, the CDR3 reads TGTGCCTGGAAGCTGGAAAGGTCGGGTGGCTACACCTTC. Residues: CAWKLERSGGYTF.